This T cell receptor (beta chain) was captured by sequencing in a study of CD8 T cells in ankylosing spondylitis. Findings and limits, study-wide: Certain motif variants had earlier been reported in reactive arthritis synovial fluid and blood.

On this clonotype: Its antigen is not identified.

Quantitative 5'-RACE with molecular barcodes was used to make the TCR beta libraries. A single record per CDR3 protein comes from TCRdb applying MiXCR to the 5' RACE reads. The sample lists a few hundred thousand distinct CDR3 sequences, more than 9% seen once, with around a fifth in the top ten. The CDR3 is made up of 13 amino acids. Germline V CDR1 and CDR2: SGHAT, FQNNGV. V shed 10 bases and J shed 2 bases, with 13 bases lying between them. The sequence derives from a male donor with ankylosing spondylitis or in good health (not recorded which). Sequenced sample: blood, either unsorted or a sorted T cell fraction (not recorded which). This chain links TRBV11-2 with TRBJ2-3; D uncertain. CDR3 nucleotide sequence: TGTGCCAACGGGCAGGCGTACACAGATACGCAGTATTTT. Protein: CANGQAYTDTQYF.